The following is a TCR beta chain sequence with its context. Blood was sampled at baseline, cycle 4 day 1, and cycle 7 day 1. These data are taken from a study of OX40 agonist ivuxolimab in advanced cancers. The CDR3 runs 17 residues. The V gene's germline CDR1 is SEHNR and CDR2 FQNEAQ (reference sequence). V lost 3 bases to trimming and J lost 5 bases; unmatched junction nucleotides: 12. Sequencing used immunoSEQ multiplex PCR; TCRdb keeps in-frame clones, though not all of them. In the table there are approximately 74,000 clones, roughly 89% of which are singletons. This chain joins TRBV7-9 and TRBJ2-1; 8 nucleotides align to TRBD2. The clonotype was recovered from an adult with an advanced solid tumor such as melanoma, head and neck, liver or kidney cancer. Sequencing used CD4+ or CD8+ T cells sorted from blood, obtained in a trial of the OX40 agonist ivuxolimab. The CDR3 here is CASSFGGAAPPDNEQFF. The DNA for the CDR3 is TGTGCCAGCAGCTTCGGGGGGGCTGCACCACCTGACAATGAGCAGTTCTTC.